These 2 T cell receptor beta chains came from one sample sequenced in a study of T cell repertoires in aging, cancer and after chemotherapy. A mixed TRB-A/B primer pool amplified rearranged TRB by multiplex touch-down PCR. MiXCR was run by TCRdb on the multiplex PCR reads, yielding one entry per CDR3 protein. Among about 1,900 distinct CDR3 sequences, roughly 17% were seen once, and the ten largest hold 25% to 35%. TCR beta rearrangements were amplified from peripheral blood genomic DNA. Sequenced: blood. The receptors shown here come from a human donor with a solid tumor.

The rearrangement joins TRBV15 to TRBJ2-2, with TRBD1 as a possible D gene (6 bases). Germline CDR1 and CDR2: LNHNV and YYDKDF (reference sequence). There are 17 residues in the CDR3. V was clipped by 3 bases and J by 3 bases, with 17 bases between them. This CDR3 is CATSSVTGLPYTGELFF. The DNA of the CDR3 is TGTGCCACCAGCAGTGTAACAGGGCTCCCTTACACCGGGGAGCTGTTTTTT.

By share of the sample, this clonotype is medium-sized. V usage is TRBV5-6 and J usage is TRBJ2-3; TRBD2 matches 9 bases. The V segment lost 1 base and the J segment 3 bases; nucleotides outside the gene matches: 6. Germline V gene lookup returns CDR1 SGHDT and CDR2 YYEEEE. The CDR3 is made up of 16 amino acids. The CDR3 region is CASSLSSSGETDTQYF. The DNA of the CDR3 is TGTGCCAGCAGCTTGTCGTCTAGCGGGGAGACAGATACGCAGTATTTT. The variable domain in full, with the rest retrieved from reference TRBV5-6 and TRBJ2-3, is DAGVTQSPTHLIKTRGQQVTLRCSPKSGHDTVSWYQQALGQGPQFIFQYYEEEERQRGNFPDRFSGHQFPNYSSELNVNALLLGDSALYLCASSLSSSGETDTQYFGPGTRLTVL.